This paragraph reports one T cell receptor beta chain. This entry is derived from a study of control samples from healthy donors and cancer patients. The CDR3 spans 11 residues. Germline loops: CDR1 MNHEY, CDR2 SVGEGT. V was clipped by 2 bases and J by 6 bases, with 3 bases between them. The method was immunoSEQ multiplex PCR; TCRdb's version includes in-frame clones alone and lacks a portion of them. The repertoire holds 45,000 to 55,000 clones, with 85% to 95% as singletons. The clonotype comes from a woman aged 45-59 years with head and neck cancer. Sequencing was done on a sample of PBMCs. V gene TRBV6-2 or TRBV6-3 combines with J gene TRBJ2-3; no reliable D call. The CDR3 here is CASSYKDTQYF. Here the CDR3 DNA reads TGTGCCAGCAGTTACAAGGATACGCAGTATTTT.